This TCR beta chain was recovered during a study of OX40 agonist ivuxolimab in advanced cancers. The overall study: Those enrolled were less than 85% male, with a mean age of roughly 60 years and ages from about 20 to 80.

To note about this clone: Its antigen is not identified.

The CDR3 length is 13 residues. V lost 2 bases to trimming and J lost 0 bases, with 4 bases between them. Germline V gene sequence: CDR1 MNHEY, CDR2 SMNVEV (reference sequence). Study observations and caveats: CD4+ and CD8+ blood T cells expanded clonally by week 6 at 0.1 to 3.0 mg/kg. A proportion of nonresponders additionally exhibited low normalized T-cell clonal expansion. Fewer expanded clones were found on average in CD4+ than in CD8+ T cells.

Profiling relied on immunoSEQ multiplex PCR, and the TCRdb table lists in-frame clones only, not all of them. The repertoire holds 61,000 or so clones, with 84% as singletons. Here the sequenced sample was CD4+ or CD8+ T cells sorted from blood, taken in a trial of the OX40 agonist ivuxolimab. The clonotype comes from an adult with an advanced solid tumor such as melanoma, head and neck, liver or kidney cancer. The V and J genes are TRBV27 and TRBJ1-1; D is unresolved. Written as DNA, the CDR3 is TGTGCCAGCAGTTTAAAGGTGAACACTGAAGCTTTCTTT. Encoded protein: CASSLKVNTEAFF.